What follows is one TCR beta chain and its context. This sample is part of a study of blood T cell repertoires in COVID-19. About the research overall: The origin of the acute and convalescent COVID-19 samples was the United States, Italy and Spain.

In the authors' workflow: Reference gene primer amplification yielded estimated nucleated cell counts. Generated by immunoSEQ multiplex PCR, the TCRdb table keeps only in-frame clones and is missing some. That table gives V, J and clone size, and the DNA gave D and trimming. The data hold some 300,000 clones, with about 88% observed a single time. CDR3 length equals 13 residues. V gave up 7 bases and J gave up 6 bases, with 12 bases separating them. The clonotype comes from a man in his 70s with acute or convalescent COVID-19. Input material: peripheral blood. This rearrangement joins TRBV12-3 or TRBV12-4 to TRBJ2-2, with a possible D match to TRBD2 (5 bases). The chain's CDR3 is CASTGPGSGELFF. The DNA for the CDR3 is TGTGCCAGCACCGGTCCGGGGTCCGGGGAGCTGTTTTTT.